This paragraph covers one TCR beta chain sequence. This sample is drawn from a study of blood T cell repertoires in COVID-19. About the study: The United States, Italy and Spain provided the acute and convalescent COVID-19 samples. The cDNA or gDNA used as material had been derived from T cells, B-cell-depleted T cells, or PBMCs.

V gave up 3 bases and J gave up 2 bases; unmatched junction bases: 6. The CDR3 length is 15 residues. Germline V gene lookup returns CDR1 DFQATT and CDR2 SNEGSKA (reference sequence). The authors' processing: Reference gene primer amplification yielded estimated nucleated cell counts. Some clones are missing from TCRdb's copy, which holds only in-frame ones; the method was immunoSEQ multiplex PCR. That table furnishes V, J and clone size, whereas the DNA furnished D and trimming. The repertoire holds about 230,000 clones, approximately 87% seen once, with under 3% in the top ten. Material: peripheral blood. The source of this sequence is a woman in her 70s with active or convalescent COVID-19. The genes are TRBV20-1 and TRBJ2-1; 8 bases are a match to TRBD2. The CDR3 coding sequence is TGCAGTGCTAGTTCCGGGAGGGGGACCTACAATGAGCAGTTCTTC. Protein product: CSASSGRGTYNEQFF.